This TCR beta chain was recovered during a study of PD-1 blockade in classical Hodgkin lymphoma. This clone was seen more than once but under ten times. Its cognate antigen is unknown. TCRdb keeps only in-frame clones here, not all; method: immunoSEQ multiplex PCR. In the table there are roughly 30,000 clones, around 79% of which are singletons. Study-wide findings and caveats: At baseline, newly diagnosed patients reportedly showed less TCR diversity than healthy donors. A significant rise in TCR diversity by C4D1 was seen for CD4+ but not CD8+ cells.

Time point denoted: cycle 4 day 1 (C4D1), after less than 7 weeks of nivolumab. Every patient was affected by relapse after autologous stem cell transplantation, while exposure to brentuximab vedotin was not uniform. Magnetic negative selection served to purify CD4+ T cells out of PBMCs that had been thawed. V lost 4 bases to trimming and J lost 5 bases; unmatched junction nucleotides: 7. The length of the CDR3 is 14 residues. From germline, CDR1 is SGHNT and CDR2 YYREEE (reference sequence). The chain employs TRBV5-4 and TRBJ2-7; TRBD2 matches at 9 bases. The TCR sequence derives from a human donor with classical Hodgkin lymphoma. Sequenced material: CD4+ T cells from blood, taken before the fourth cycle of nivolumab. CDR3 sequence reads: CASSVAGGPNEQYF. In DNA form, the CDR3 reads TGTGCCAGCAGCGTGGCGGGGGGGCCGAACGAGCAGTACTTC.